These T cell receptor beta chains were read from a single sample in a study of cytomegalovirus exposure and HLA in healthy donors. Measured with immunoSEQ multiplex PCR; TCRdb has only the in-frame clones, and not every one. The sample has roughly 110,000 clones, around 77% seen once. Sequenced input: PBMCs. These receptors were taken from a woman between 25 and 40 years old in good health and CMV-seropositive. Both conserved end residues are part of each CDR3. A D gene is named only where the DNA matches it firmly. A clone size is listed for some rows: how often the clone was seen (once, few, many), or a class if it is expanded.

.	TRBJ1-2	TRBV5-1	.	CASSSDGLYGYTF	TGCGCCAGCAGCTCCGACGGACTCTATGGCTACACCTTC
TRBD2	TRBJ2-7	TRBV2	.	CASNDPGLAAYEQYF	TGTGCCAGCAACGATCCGGGACTAGCGGCCTACGAGCAGTACTTC
.	TRBJ1-1	TRBV6-4	.	CASSAREGVTEAFF	TGTGCCAGCAGTGCCCGCGAGGGTGTCACTGAAGCTTTCTTT
.	TRBJ2-1	TRBV5-6	.	CASSLPGVEQFF	TGTGCCAGCAGCCTCCCAGGGGTTGAGCAGTTCTTC
.	TRBJ1-5	TRBV10-3	.	CAISESTRKGIQPQHF	TGTGCCATCAGTGAATCGACCAGGAAGGGGATCCAGCCCCAGCATTTT
.	TRBJ2-6	TRBV7-3	.	CASSSSSGANVLTF	TGTGCCAGCAGCTCCTCTTCGGGGGCCAACGTCCTGACTTTC
TRBD1	TRBJ1-4	TRBV18	.	CASSPGQPNEKLFF	TGTGCCAGCTCACCGGGACAGCCTAATGAAAAACTGTTTTTT
.	TRBJ1-5	TRBV19	.	CASSIAQGGQPQHF	TGTGCCAGTAGTATTGCACAGGGTGGACAGCCCCAGCATTTT
.	TRBJ2-5	TRBV7-9	.	CASSLVGTGETQYF	TGTGCCAGCAGCTTAGTAGGCACCGGGGAGACCCAGTACTTC
.	TRBJ2-7	TRBV18	.	CASSPGHLSSYEQYF	TGTGCCAGCTCACCGGGACATCTGAGCTCCTACGAGCAGTACTTC
.	TRBJ1-2	TRBV7-9	few	CSSSTYRVGYTF	TGTTCCAGCAGCACCTACAGGGTTGGCTACACCTTC
.	TRBJ1-5	TRBV5-8	.	CASSLVIGVSNQPQHF	TGTGCCAGCAGCTTGGTGATAGGGGTGAGCAATCAGCCCCAGCATTTT
.	TRBJ2-2	TRBV6-4	.	CASSTGNTGELFF	TGTGCCAGCAGTACAGGGAACACCGGGGAGCTGTTTTTT
.	TRBJ2-1	TRBV6-1	.	CASSDFAGAVNEQFF	TGTGCCAGCAGTGATTTTGCGGGGGCGGTCAATGAGCAGTTCTTC
TRBD1	TRBJ1-1	TRBV10-3	.	CAISESGTERGNTEAFF	TGTGCCATCAGTGAGTCCGGGACAGAAAGGGGGAACACTGAAGCTTTCTTT
TRBD2	TRBJ2-1	TRBV7-6	.	CASQSGDNEQFF	TGTGCCAGCCAAAGCGGGGACAATGAGCAGTTCTTC
.	TRBJ1-2	TRBV5-1	.	CASSLADGISFYTF	TGCGCCAGCAGCTTGGCAGACGGGATATCTTTCTACACCTTC
.	TRBJ1-4	TRBV5-1	.	CASSLFQDDNEKLFF	TGCGCCAGCAGCTTGTTTCAGGATGATAATGAAAAACTGTTTTTT
TRBD1	TRBJ1-2	TRBV7-8	.	CASSFSGQENYGYTF	TGTGCCAGCAGCTTTTCGGGACAGGAGAACTATGGCTACACCTTC
.	TRBJ2-7	TRBV5-1	.	CASRSGNSYEQYF	TGCGCCAGCAGATCCGGGAACTCCTACGAGCAGTACTTC
TRBD2	TRBJ2-7	TRBV29-1	.	CSVGGLAGIYEQYF	TGCAGCGTTGGTGGACTAGCGGGAATATACGAGCAGTACTTC
TRBD1	TRBJ2-6	TRBV19	.	CASSSGQGRSGANVLTF	TGTGCCAGTAGTTCAGGACAGGGGCGGTCTGGGGCCAACGTCCTGACTTTC
.	TRBJ1-5	TRBV15	.	CATSRDSTGPEPQHF	TGTGCCACCAGCAGAGATTCTACAGGTCCGGAGCCCCAGCATTTT
.	TRBJ1-5	TRBV7-8	.	CASSRLDGGGSNQPQHF	TGTGCCAGCAGCCGCCTTGACGGGGGTGGGAGCAATCAGCCCCAGCATTTT
TRBD2	TRBJ2-3	TRBV11-3	few	CASSLRLAGADTQYF	TGTGCCAGCAGCTTAAGACTAGCGGGGGCAGATACGCAGTATTTT
.	TRBJ2-1	TRBV6-1	few	CASTEEQVSYNEQFF	TGTGCCAGCACTGAAGAACAGGTCTCCTACAATGAGCAGTTCTTC
TRBD2	TRBJ2-6	TRBV11-3	.	CASGRGSGANVLTF	TGTGCCAGCGGGAGGGGATCTGGGGCCAACGTCCTGACTTTC
.	TRBJ2-1	TRBV6-6	.	CASSYEGGNEQFF	TGTGCCAGCAGTTACGAGGGCGGCAATGAGCAGTTCTTC
.	TRBJ2-2	TRBV5-4	.	CASSLDGNTGELFF	TGTGCCAGCAGCTTGGACGGTAACACCGGGGAGCTGTTTTTT
.	TRBJ2-7	TRBV11-2	.	CASSFQGSYLEQYF	TGTGCCAGCAGCTTCCAGGGAAGTTATCTCGAGCAGTACTTC
TRBD1	TRBJ2-4	TRBV19	.	CASQTTGGGGIQYF	TGTGCCAGCCAGACGACAGGGGGAGGGGGCATTCAGTACTTC
TRBD2	TRBJ2-5	TRBV19	.	CASSSLAGAAQETQYF	TGTGCCAGTAGTTCCCTAGCGGGGGCTGCCCAAGAGACCCAGTACTTC
TRBD2	TRBJ2-1	TRBV19	.	CASSIVLAGEQFF	TGTGCCAGTAGTATCGTCTTAGCGGGGGAGCAGTTCTTC
.	TRBJ1-6	TRBV5-1	.	CASSLGSGVWPLHF	TGCGCCAGCAGCTTGGGATCAGGGGTTTGGCCCCTCCACTTT
.	TRBJ1-1	TRBV15	once	CATSRVPGTEAFF	TGTGCCACCAGCAGAGTTCCGGGGACTGAAGCTTTCTTT
TRBD1	TRBJ1-4	TRBV18	.	CASSPRAQGERVEKLFF	TGTGCCAGCTCACCACGGGCACAGGGGGAAAGGGTTGAAAAACTGTTTTTT
.	TRBJ1-4	TRBV2	.	CASSLRVDEKLFF	TGTGCCAGCAGTCTCCGGGTGGATGAAAAACTGTTTTTT
.	TRBJ1-1	TRBV7-9	.	CASTQNTEAFF	TGTGCCAGCACCCAAAACACTGAAGCTTTCTTT
TRBD1	TRBJ1-6	TRBV2	.	CASSSTRTGNSPLHF	TGTGCCAGCAGTTCTACTCGGACAGGGAATTCACCCCTCCACTTT
TRBD2	TRBJ2-7	TRBV10-3	.	CAISGGGVAYEQYF	TGTGCCATCAGTGGGGGGGGAGTCGCCTACGAGCAGTACTTC
TRBD2	TRBJ2-5	TRBV6-6	.	CASRKEREPLETQYF	TGTGCCAGCAGAAAAGAGCGGGAGCCATTAGAGACCCAGTACTTC
.	TRBJ1-1	TRBV7-3	.	CASRRTGQNTEAFF	TGTGCCAGCAGGCGGACGGGACAGAACACTGAAGCTTTCTTT
.	TRBJ1-1	TRBV11-3	.	CASSRTGNTEAFF	TGTGCCAGCAGCCGAACAGGGAACACTGAAGCTTTCTTT
TRBD1	TRBJ1-2	TRBV28	.	CASSFRQGRDDGYTF	TGTGCCAGCAGTTTTAGACAGGGAAGGGATGATGGCTACACCTTC
.	TRBJ1-3	TRBV5-4	.	CASSRDYYSGNTIYF	TGTGCCAGCAGCAGGGACTATTACTCTGGAAACACCATATATTTT
TRBD1	TRBJ1-1	TRBV18	.	CASSLTGKNTEAFF	TGTGCCAGCTCACTGACAGGGAAGAACACTGAAGCTTTCTTT
.	TRBJ2-1	TRBV4-1	.	CASSQDLLAGVNEQFF	TGCGCCAGCAGCCAAGATCTTCTAGCTGGAGTCAATGAGCAGTTCTTC
.	TRBJ2-7	TRBV11-3	.	CASSFRQPYEQYF	TGTGCCAGCAGCTTTCGACAACCCTACGAGCAGTACTTC
.	TRBJ2-2	TRBV6-5	.	CASSFGQNTGELFF	TGTGCCAGCAGCTTTGGGCAGAACACCGGGGAGCTGTTTTTT
TRBD1	TRBJ2-3	TRBV7-8	.	CASSPTGVATDTQYF	TGTGCCAGCAGCCCGACAGGGGTTGCGACAGATACGCAGTATTTT
TRBD1	TRBJ1-1	TRBV6-6	.	CASSPGTGVEAFF	TGTGCCAGCAGTCCGGGGACAGGGGTCGAAGCTTTCTTT
TRBD1	TRBJ1-5	TRBV9	.	CASSPQGVSNQPQHF	TGTGCCAGCAGCCCACAGGGGGTGAGCAATCAGCCCCAGCATTTT
.	TRBJ1-4	TRBV14	.	CASSQDRGSTNEKLFF	TGTGCCAGCAGCCAAGATCGGGGGTCAACTAATGAAAAACTGTTTTTT
.	TRBJ1-2	TRBV6-1	.	CASSDGQLYGYTF	TGTGCCAGCAGTGATGGACAGCTCTATGGCTACACCTTC
TRBD2	TRBJ2-1	TRBV6-1	.	CASLLAGTYNEQFF	TGTGCCAGCCTACTAGCGGGAACCTACAATGAGCAGTTCTTC